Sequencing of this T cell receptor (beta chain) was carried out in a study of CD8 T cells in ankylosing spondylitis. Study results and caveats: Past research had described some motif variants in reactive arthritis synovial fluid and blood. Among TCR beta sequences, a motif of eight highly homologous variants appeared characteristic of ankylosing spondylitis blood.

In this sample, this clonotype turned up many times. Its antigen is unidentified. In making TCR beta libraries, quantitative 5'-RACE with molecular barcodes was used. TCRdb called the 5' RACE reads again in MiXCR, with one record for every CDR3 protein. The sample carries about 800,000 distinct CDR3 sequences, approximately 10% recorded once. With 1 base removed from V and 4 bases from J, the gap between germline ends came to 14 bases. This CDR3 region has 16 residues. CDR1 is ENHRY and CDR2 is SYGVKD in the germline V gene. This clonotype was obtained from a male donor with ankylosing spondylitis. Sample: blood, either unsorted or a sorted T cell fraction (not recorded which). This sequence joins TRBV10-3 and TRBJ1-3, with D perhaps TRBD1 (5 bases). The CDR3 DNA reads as TGTGCCATCAGTGAGTGGGCAGGACAAGAGGGAAACACCATATATTTT. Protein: CAISEWAGQEGNTIYF.